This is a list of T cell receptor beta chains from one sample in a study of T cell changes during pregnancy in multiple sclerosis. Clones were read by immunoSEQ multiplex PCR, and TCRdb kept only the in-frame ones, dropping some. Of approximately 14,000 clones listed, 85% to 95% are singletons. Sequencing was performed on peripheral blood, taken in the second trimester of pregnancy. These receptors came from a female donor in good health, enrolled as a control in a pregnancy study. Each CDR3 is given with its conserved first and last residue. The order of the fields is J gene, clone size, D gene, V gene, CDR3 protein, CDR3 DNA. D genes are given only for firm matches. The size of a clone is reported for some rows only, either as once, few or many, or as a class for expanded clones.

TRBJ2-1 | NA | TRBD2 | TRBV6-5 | CASSRRSGSFNEQFF | TGTGCCAGCAGTCGTCGGAGCGGGAGTTTCAATGAGCAGTTCTTC
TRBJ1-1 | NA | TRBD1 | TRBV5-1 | CASSPLPGQGDTEAFF | TGCGCCAGCAGCCCTCTCCCGGGACAGGGGGACACTGAAGCTTTCTTT
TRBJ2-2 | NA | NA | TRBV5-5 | CASSFLLTAGDTGELFF | TGTGCCAGCAGCTTTCTGCTAACCGCGGGCGACACCGGGGAGCTGTTTTTT
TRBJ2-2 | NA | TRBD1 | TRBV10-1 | CASSRRVGQVVAGELFF | TGCGCCAGCAGCCGTAGAGTCGGACAGGTGGTTGCCGGGGAGCTGTTTTTT
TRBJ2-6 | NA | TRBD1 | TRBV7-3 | CASTTSGGGANVLTF | TGTGCCAGCACCACATCAGGGGGTGGGGCCAACGTCCTGACTTTC
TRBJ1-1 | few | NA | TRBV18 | CASSREQGLNTEAFF | TGTGCCAGCTCACGAGAACAGGGCTTGAACACTGAAGCTTTCTTT
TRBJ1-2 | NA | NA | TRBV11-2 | CASSFGGPGYGYTF | TGTGCCAGCAGCTTCGGCGGGCCTGGCTATGGCTACACCTTC
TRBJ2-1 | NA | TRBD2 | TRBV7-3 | CASSITSGGAFEQFF | TGTGCCAGCAGCATTACTAGCGGGGGGGCCTTTGAGCAGTTCTTC
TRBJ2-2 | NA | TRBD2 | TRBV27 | CASSYGTSGTNTGELFF | TGTGCCAGCAGTTACGGGACTAGCGGGACTAACACCGGGGAGCTGTTTTTT
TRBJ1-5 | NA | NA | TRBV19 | CASKKVVGGYSNQPQHF | TGTGCCAGTAAGAAGGTCGTCGGGGGTTATAGCAATCAGCCCCAGCATTTT
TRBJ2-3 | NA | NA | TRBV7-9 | CASSSSVEWSGTDTQYF | TGTGCCAGCAGCTCATCCGTGGAGTGGTCTGGCACAGATACGCAGTATTTT
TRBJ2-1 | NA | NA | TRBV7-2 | CASSLDPGLNEQFF | TGTGCCAGCAGCTTAGACCCAGGCCTCAATGAGCAGTTCTTC
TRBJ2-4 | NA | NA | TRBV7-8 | CASSLYVRDSRGSLYF | TGTGCCAGCAGCTTATACGTCAGGGACTCACGCGGCTCTTTGTACTTC
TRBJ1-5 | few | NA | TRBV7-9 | CASSPPGNSNQPQHF | TGTGCCAGCAGCCCCCCGGGAAATAGCAATCAGCCCCAGCATTTT
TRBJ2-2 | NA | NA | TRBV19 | CASSTVGATGELFF | TGTGCCAGTAGTACTGTAGGGGCCACCGGGGAGCTGTTTTTT
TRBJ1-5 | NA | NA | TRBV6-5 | CASSLWGVGQPQHF | TGTGCCAGCAGTCTTTGGGGCGTCGGTCAGCCCCAGCATTTT
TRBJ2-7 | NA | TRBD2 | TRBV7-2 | CASSPLNPLATEQYF | TGTGCCAGCAGCCCCCTGAACCCACTAGCGACCGAGCAGTACTTC
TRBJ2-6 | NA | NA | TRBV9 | CASSAQTVSSGANVLTF | TGTGCCAGCAGCGCCCAGACAGTCAGCTCTGGGGCCAACGTCCTGACTTTC
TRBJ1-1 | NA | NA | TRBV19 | CASRQQGTEAFF | TGTGCCAGTAGACAACAGGGAACTGAAGCTTTCTTT
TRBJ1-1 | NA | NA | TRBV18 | CASSPTGNTEAFF | TGTGCCAGCTCACCAACAGGGAACACTGAAGCTTTCTTT
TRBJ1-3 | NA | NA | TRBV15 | CATSRDLWRDLTGNTIYF | TGTGCCACCAGCAGAGATCTCTGGAGGGACCTTACTGGAAACACCATATATTTT
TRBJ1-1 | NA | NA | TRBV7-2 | CASSTRNTEAFF | TGTGCCAGCAGCACAAGGAACACTGAAGCTTTCTTT